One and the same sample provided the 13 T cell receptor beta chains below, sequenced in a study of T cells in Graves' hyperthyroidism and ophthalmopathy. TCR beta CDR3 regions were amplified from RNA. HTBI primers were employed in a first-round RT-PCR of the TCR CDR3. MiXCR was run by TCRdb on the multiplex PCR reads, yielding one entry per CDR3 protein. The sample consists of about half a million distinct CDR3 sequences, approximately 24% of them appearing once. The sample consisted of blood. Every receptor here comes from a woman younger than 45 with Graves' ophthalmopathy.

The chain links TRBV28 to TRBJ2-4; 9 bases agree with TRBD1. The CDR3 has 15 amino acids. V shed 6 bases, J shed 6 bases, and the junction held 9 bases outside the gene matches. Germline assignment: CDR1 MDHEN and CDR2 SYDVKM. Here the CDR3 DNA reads TGTGCCAGCAGACACCGGGACAGGGCATTAAACATTCAGTACTTC. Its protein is CASRHRDRALNIQYF.

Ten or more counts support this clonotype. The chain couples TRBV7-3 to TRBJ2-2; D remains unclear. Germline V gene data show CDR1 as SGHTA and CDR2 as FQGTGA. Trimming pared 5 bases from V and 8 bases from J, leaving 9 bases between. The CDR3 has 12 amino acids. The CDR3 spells CASSPQAGELFF. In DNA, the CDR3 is TGTGCCAGCAGCCCCCAAGCTGGGGAGCTGTTTTTT. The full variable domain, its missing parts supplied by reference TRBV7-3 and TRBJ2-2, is GAGVSQTPSNKVTEKGKYVELRCDPISGHTALYWYRQSLGQGPEFLIYFQGTGAADDSGLPNDRFFAVRPEGSVSTLKIQRTERGDSAVYLCASSPQAGELFFGEGSRLTVL.

This CDR3 is CSARPNTGARYGYTF. The CDR3 DNA is TGCAGTGCTAGACCGAACACAGGGGCGCGCTATGGCTACACCTTC. The rearrangement uses TRBV20-1 and TRBJ1-2, with TRBD1 matching over 7 bases. The V gene's germline CDR1 is DFQATT and CDR2 SNEGSKA (reference sequence). V dropped 2 bases and J dropped 4; count of bases not matched to a gene: 10. The CDR3 has 15 amino acids.

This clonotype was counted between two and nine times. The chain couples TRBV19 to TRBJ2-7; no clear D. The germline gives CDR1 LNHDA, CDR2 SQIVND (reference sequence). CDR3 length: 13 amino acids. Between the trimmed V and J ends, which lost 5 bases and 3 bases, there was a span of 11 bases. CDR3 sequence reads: CASSPGQHYEQYF. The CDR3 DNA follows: TGTGCCAGTAGTCCCGGGCAACACTACGAGCAGTACTTC.

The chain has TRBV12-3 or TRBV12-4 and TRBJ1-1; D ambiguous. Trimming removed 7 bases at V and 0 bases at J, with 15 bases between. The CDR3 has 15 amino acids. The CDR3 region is CASTLFSSMNTEAFF. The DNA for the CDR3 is TGTGCCAGCACCCTCTTCTCTTCCATGAACACTGAAGCTTTCTTT.

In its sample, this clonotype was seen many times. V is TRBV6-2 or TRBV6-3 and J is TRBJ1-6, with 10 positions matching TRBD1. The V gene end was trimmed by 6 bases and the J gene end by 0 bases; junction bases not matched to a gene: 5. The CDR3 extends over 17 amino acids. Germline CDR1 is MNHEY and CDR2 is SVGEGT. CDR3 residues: CASRSGQGISYNSPLHF. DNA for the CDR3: TGTGCCAGCAGGTCGGGACAGGGGATCTCCTATAATTCACCCCTCCACTTT.

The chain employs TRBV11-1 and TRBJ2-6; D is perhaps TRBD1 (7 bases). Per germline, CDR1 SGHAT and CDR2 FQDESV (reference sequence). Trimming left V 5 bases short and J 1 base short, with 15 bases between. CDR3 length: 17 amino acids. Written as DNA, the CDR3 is TGTGCCAGCAGCCCACGACAGGGAGGTTCTGGGGCCAACGTCCTGACTTTC. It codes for CASSPRQGGSGANVLTF.

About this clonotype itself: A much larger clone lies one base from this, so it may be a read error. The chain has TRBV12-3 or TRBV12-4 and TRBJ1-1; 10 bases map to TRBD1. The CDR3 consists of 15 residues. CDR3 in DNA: TGTGCCAGCAGACGTAGGACAGGGGGGGGTACTGAAGCTTGCTTT. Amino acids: CASRRRTGGGTEACF.

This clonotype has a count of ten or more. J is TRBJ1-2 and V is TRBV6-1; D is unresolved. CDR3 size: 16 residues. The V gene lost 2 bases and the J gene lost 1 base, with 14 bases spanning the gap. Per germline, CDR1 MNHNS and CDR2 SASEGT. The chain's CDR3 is CASSESSAGHNYGYTF. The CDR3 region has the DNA TGTGCCAGCAGTGAAAGTTCGGCAGGTCATAACTATGGCTACACCTTC.

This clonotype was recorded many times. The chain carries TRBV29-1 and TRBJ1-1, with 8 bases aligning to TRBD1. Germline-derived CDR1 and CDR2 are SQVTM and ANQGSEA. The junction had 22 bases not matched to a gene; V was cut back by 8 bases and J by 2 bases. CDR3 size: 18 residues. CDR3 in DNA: TGCAGCCACAAAAGGTTTCGTTTACAGGGGGGAGAAAACACTGAAGCTTTCTTT. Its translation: CSHKRFRLQGGENTEAFF.

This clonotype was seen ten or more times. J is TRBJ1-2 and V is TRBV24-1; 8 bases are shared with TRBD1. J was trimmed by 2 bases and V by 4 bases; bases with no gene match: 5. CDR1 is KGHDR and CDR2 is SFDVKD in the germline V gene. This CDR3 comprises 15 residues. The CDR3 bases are TGTGCCACCAGTGACGGACAGGGTAGCAACTATGGCTACACCTTC. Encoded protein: CATSDGQGSNYGYTF.

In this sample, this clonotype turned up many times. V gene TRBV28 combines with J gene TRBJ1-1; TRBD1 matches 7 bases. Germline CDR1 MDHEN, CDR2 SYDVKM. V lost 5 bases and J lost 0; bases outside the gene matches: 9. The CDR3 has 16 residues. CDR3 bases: TGTGCCAGCAGTCACAAATACAGGGGCTTGAACACTGAAGCTTTCTTT. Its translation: CASSHKYRGLNTEAFF. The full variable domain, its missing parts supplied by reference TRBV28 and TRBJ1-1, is DVKVTQSSRYLVKRTGEKVFLECVQDMDHENMFWYRQDPGLGLRLIYFSYDVKMKEKGDIPEGYSVSREKKERFSLILESASTNQTSMYLCASSHKYRGLNTEAFFGQGTRLTVV.

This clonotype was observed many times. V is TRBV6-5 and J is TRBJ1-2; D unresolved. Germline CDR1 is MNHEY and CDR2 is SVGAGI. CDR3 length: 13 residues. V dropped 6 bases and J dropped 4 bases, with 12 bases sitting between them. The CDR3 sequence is CASRGLRGYGYTF. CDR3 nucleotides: TGTGCCAGCAGAGGACTGCGAGGCTATGGCTACACCTTC.